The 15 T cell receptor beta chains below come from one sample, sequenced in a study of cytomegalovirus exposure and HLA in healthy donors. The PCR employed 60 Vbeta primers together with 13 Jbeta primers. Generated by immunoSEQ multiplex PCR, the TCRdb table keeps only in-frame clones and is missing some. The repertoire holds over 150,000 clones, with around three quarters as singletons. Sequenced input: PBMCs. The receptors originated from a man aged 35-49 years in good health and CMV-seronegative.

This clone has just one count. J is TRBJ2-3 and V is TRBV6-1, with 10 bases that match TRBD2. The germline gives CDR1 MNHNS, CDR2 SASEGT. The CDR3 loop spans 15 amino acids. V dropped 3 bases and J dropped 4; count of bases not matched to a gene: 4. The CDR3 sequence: CASSDLAGVADTQYF. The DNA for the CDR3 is TGTGCCAGCAGTGACCTAGCGGGAGTGGCAGATACGCAGTATTTT.

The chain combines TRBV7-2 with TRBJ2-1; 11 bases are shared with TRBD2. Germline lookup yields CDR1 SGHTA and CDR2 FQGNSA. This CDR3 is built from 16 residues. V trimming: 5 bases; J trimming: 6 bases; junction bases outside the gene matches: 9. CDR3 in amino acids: CASSTKTSGEGNEQFF. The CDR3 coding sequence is TGTGCCAGCAGCACCAAGACTAGCGGGGAGGGCAATGAGCAGTTCTTC.

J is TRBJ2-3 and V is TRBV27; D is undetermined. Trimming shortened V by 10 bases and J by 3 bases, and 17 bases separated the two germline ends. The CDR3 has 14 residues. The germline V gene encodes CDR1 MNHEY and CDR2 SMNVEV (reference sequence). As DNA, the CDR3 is TGTGCCATCTCGGTTGATGGTTCAACAGATACGCAGTATTTT. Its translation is CAISVDGSTDTQYF.

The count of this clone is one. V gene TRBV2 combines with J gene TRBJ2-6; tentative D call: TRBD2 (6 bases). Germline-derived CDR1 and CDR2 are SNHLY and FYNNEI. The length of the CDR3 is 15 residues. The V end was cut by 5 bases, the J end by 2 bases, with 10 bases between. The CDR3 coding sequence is TGTGCCAGCAGTCGAGCGGGTACTGGGGCCAACGTCCTGACTTTC. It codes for CASSRAGTGANVLTF.

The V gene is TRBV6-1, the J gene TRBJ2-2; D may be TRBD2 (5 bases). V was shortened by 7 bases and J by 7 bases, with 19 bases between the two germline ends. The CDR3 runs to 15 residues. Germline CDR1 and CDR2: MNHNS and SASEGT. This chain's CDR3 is CASTLEVGFGGELFF. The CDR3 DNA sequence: TGTGCCAGCACCCTGGAGGTCGGGTTCGGCGGGGAGCTGTTTTTT.

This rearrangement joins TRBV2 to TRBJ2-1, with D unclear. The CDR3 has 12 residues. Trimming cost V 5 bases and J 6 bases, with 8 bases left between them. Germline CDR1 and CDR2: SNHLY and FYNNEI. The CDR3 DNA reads TGTGCCAGCAGTTCCGACACCAATGAGCAGTTCTTC. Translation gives CASSSDTNEQFF.

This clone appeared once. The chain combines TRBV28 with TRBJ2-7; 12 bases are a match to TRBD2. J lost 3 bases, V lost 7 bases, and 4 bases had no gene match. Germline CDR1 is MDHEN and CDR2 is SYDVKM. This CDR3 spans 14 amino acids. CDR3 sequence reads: CASTGLAGLYEQYF. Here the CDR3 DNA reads TGTGCCAGCACCGGACTAGCGGGGCTCTACGAGCAGTACTTC.

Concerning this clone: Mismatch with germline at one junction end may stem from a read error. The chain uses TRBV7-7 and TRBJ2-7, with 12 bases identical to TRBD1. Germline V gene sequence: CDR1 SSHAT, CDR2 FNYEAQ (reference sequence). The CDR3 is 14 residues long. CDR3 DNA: TGTGCTAGCAGCCTGGGACAGGGGGCCGGCGAGCAGTACTTC. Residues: CASSLGQGAGEQYF.

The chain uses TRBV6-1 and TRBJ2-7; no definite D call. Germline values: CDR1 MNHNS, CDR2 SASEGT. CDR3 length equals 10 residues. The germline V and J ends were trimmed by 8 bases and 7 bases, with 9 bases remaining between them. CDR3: CASAEAEQYF. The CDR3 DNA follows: TGTGCCAGCGCGGAAGCGGAGCAGTACTTC.

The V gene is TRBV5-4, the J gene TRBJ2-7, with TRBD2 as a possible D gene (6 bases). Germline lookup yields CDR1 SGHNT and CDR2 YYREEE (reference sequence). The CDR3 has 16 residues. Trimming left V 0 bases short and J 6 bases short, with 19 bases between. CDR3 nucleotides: TGTGCCAGCAGCTTGGGGAGGGAGGCCCAGTTGAGCGAGCAGTACTTC. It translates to CASSLGREAQLSEQYF.

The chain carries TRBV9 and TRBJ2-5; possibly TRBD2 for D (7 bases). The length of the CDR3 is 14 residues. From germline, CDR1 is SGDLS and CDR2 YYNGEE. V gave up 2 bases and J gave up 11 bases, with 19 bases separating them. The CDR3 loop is CASSVLAGAGEQYF. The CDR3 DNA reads TGTGCCAGCAGCGTGCTTGCGGGGGCCGGGGAGCAGTACTTC.

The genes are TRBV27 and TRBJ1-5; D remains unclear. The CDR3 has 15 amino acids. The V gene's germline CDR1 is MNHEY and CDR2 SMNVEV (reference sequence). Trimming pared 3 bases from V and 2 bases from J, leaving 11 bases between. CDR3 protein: CASSFGSGGNQPQHF. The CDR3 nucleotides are TGTGCCAGCAGTTTCGGTTCAGGCGGCAATCAGCCCCAGCATTTT.

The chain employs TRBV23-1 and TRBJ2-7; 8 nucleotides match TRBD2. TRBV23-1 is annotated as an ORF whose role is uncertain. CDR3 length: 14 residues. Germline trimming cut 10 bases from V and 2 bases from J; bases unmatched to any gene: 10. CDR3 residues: CATQAGAFAYEQYF. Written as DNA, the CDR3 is TGCGCCACCCAAGCGGGAGCGTTTGCCTACGAGCAGTACTTC.

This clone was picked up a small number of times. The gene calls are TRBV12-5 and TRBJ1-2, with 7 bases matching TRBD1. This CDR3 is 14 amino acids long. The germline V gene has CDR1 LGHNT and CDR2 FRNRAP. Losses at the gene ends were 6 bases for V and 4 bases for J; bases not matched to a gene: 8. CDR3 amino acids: CASGSGQFGYGYTF. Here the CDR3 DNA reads TGTGCTAGTGGATCGGGACAGTTTGGCTATGGCTACACCTTC.

CDR3 amino acids: CASSIRQGAGNQPQHF. CDR3 DNA sequence: TGTGCCAGTAGTATCCGACAGGGGGCCGGCAATCAGCCCCAGCATTTT. This rearrangement joins TRBV19 to TRBJ1-5; 10 nucleotides match TRBD1. The germline CDR1 and CDR2 sequences are LNHDA and SQIVND (reference sequence). The CDR3 extends over 16 amino acids. Trimming removed 3 bases from V and 2 bases from J; junction bases left unmatched: 4.